Listed here is a single T cell receptor beta chain. At one of its ends the junction is not consistent with the germline gene, which may arise from a read error. From germline, CDR1 is SEHNR and CDR2 FQNEAQ (reference sequence). This CDR3 has 14 amino acids. The entry originates in a study of blood T cells in healthy people across ages. Then a second PCR, running about 7 to 11 cycles, was carried out with a sample-barcoded 5' primer and a J-beta primer mix. One entry per CDR3 protein results from TCRdb running MiXCR on the 5' RACE reads. The data show roughly 1,800,000 distinct CDR3 sequences, with roughly 49% seen just once and around 2.1% held by the top ten.

The sequence derives from a woman in her thirties or forties in good health. J is TRBJ1-1 and V is TRBV7-9; D not resolved. The specimen sequenced was blood. CDR3 nucleotide sequence: TGTACCAGCATCGCCGACCCCGTGAACACTGAAGCTTTCTTT. This translates into CTSIADPVNTEAFF. The full variable domain, its missing parts supplied by reference TRBV7-9 and TRBJ1-1, is DTGVSQNPRHKITKRGQNVTFRCDPISEHNRLYWYRQTLGQGPEFLTYFQNEAQLEKSRLLSDRFSAERPKGSFSTLEIQRTEQGDSAMYLCTSIADPVNTEAFFGQGTRLTVV.